A single sample gave rise to the 8 T cell receptor beta chains below, sequenced in a study of early T cells in non-severe SARS-CoV-2 infection. TCRdb used MiXCR to reprocess the 5' RACE reads, holding one entry per CDR3 protein. In the table there are roughly 20,000 distinct CDR3 sequences, 4% to 5.5% of which are singletons. The sample comprised whole blood. These receptors all come from an adult who was a healthcare worker with PCR-confirmed SARS-CoV-2 infection or an uninfected control (not recorded which).

This clonotype is labeled as medium-sized. V and J are TRBV4-2 and TRBJ2-1; TRBD2 aligns across 13 bases. Germline CDR1 and CDR2: LGHNA and YNFKEQ. The V gene end was trimmed by 4 bases and the J gene end by 7 bases; junction bases not matched to a gene: 4. The CDR3 extends over 15 amino acids. DNA for the CDR3: TGTGCCAGCAGCCTAGGACTAGCGGGAGCGAATGAGCAGTTCTTC. Translating it yields CASSLGLAGANEQFF.

This clonotype was seen many times. The CDR3 sequence: CASSLYGGSYEQYF. In DNA, the CDR3 is TGTGCCAGCAGCTTGTATGGCGGCTCCTACGAGCAGTACTTC. This chain joins TRBV5-6 and TRBJ2-7, with D unclear. Trimming took 1 base from V and 0 from J, leaving 8 bases between them. The CDR3 contains 14 residues. Germline values: CDR1 SGHDT, CDR2 YYEEEE.

By frequency in the sample, this clonotype is medium-sized. The rearrangement uses TRBV24-1 and TRBJ2-1; 12 bases map to TRBD2. Germline CDR1 KGHDR, CDR2 SFDVKD. Trimming took 3 bases from V and 9 from J; bases not matched to a gene: 11. CDR3 length: 17 amino acids. The CDR3 coding sequence is TGTGCCACCAGTGATCTGATGACTAGCGGGAGTAGGGGTGAGCAGTTCTTC. As protein: CATSDLMTSGSRGEQFF.

The CDR3 sequence is CASSLAVTSGTVDTQYF. In nucleotides, the CDR3 is TGTGCCAGCAGCTTAGCCGTGACTAGCGGGACGGTAGATACGCAGTATTTT. The V gene is TRBV7-9, the J gene TRBJ2-3, with TRBD2 matching over 11 bases. Germline loops: CDR1 SEHNR, CDR2 FQNEAQ (reference sequence). The junction had 7 bases not matched to a gene; V was cut back by 0 bases and J by 5 bases. This CDR3 is built from 17 residues.

This clonotype came up a few times. J is TRBJ2-5 and V is TRBV29-1; D perhaps matches TRBD2 (5 bases). The CDR3 loop spans 13 amino acids. Trimming pared 6 bases from V and 5 bases from J, leaving 16 bases between. The germline CDR1 and CDR2 sequences are SQVTM and ANQGSEA. The CDR3 DNA reads TGCAGCGTCGTCGGAGGTGTCGGCGAGACCCAGTACTTC. Protein product: CSVVGGVGETQYF.

This clonotype appeared many times. The CDR3 reads CASSRDGNRAGNSPLHF. The CDR3 DNA follows: TGTGCCAGCAGCCGAGACGGGAACAGGGCCGGGAATTCACCCCTCCACTTT. The rearrangement uses TRBV6-5 and TRBJ1-6; tentatively, D is TRBD1 (6 bases). The CDR3 is 17 residues long. Between the trimmed V and J ends, which lost 6 bases and 7 bases, there was a span of 22 bases. Germline V gene lookup returns CDR1 MNHEY and CDR2 SVGAGI.

This clonotype showed up many times. V and J are TRBV15 and TRBJ2-1; no clear D. Trimming shortened V by 0 bases and J by 3 bases, and 9 bases separated the two germline ends. CDR1 and CDR2 (germline): LNHNV, YYDKDF (reference sequence). CDR3 length: 15 amino acids. The CDR3 here is CATSRDGGGYNEQFF. CDR3 nucleotides: TGTGCCACCAGCAGAGATGGTGGCGGCTACAATGAGCAGTTCTTC.

This clonotype was counted at least ten times. V and J are TRBV28 and TRBJ1-5; 7 bases map to TRBD1. Germline trimming cut 7 bases from V and 2 bases from J; bases unmatched to any gene: 11. The CDR3 has 16 residues. The V gene's germline CDR1 is MDHEN and CDR2 SYDVKM. The CDR3 DNA reads as TGTGCCAGCACCGAAACAGGGGATGACGGCAATCAGCCCCAGCATTTT. Translated, it gives CASTETGDDGNQPQHF.